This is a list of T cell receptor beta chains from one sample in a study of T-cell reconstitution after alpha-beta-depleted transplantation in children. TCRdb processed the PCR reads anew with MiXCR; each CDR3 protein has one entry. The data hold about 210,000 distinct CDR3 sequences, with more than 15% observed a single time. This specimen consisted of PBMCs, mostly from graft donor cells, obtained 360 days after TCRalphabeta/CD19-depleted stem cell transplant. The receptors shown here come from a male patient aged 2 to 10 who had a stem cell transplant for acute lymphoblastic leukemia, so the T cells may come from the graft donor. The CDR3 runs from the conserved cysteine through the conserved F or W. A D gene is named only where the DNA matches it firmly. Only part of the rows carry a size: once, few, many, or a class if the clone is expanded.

CDR3 protein: CASKSGGSDEQYF
CDR3 DNA: TGTGCCAGCAAAAGCGGGGGGAGCGACGAGCAGTACTTC
J gene: TRBJ2-7
D gene: TRBD2
CDR3 length: 13
clone size: few
V gene: TRBV6-6

CDR3 protein: CASSFISRGTDTQYF
CDR3 DNA: TGCGCCAGCAGCTTTATTTCGCGTGGCACAGATACGCAGTATTTT
J gene: TRBJ2-3
D gene: NA
CDR3 length: 15
clone size: NA
V gene: TRBV5-1

CDR3 protein: CASSLSVGVQGINEQFF
CDR3 DNA: TGCGCCAGCAGCCTCTCTGTCGGCGTACAGGGGATCAATGAGCAGTTCTTC
J gene: TRBJ2-1
D gene: TRBD1
CDR3 length: 17
clone size: NA
V gene: TRBV5-1

CDR3 protein: CASSQELRSGGDEQFF
CDR3 DNA: TGCGCCAGCAGCCAAGAATTAAGATCGGGTGGCGATGAGCAGTTCTTC
J gene: TRBJ2-1
D gene: NA
CDR3 length: 16
clone size: NA
V gene: TRBV4-3

CDR3 protein: CASSFRTGGIGELFF
CDR3 DNA: TGTGCCAGCAGCTTCCGGACAGGGGGGATAGGGGAGCTGTTTTTT
J gene: TRBJ2-2
D gene: TRBD1
CDR3 length: 15
clone size: few
V gene: TRBV5-5

CDR3 protein: CASSFEGNTGELFF
CDR3 DNA: TGTGCCAGCAGCTTTGAGGGGAACACCGGGGAGCTGTTTTTT
J gene: TRBJ2-2
D gene: NA
CDR3 length: 14
clone size: few
V gene: TRBV7-2

CDR3 protein: CSARVWAALNTEAFF
CDR3 DNA: TGCAGTGCTAGAGTATGGGCAGCCCTGAACACTGAAGCTTTCTTT
J gene: TRBJ1-1
D gene: NA
CDR3 length: 15
clone size: medium-sized
V gene: TRBV20-1

CDR3 protein: CSGSTLPGGPVETQYF
CDR3 DNA: TGCAGTGGGAGCACCCTTCCGGGAGGGCCGGTAGAGACCCAGTACTTC
J gene: TRBJ2-5
D gene: TRBD2
CDR3 length: 16
clone size: NA
V gene: TRBV20-1

CDR3 protein: CASSGRRDAGPHYEQYF
CDR3 DNA: TGTGCCAGCAGCGGACGCCGGGACGCAGGACCCCACTACGAGCAGTACTTC
J gene: TRBJ2-7
D gene: NA
CDR3 length: 17
clone size: few
V gene: TRBV7-9

CDR3 protein: CSELAGGSYNEQFF
CDR3 DNA: TGCAGTGAACTAGCGGGAGGGTCCTACAATGAGCAGTTCTTC
J gene: TRBJ2-1
D gene: TRBD2
CDR3 length: 14
clone size: many
V gene: TRBV20-1

CDR3 protein: CASSRNPTWQAFF
CDR3 DNA: TGTGCCAGCAGTCGAAATCCTACGTGGCAAGCTTTCTTT
J gene: TRBJ1-1
D gene: NA
CDR3 length: 13
clone size: few
V gene: TRBV28

CDR3 protein: CSVGHRDLSGNTIYF
CDR3 DNA: TGCAGCGTTGGGCACAGGGACCTCTCTGGAAACACCATATATTTT
J gene: TRBJ1-3
D gene: NA
CDR3 length: 15
clone size: few
V gene: TRBV29-1

CDR3 protein: CASSSRDSPFYEQYF
CDR3 DNA: TGTGCCAGCAGCTCCCGGGACAGCCCATTCTACGAGCAGTACTTC
J gene: TRBJ2-7
D gene: TRBD1
CDR3 length: 15
clone size: few
V gene: TRBV7-9

CDR3 protein: CATKGQGTANYGYTF
CDR3 DNA: TGTGCCACCAAGGGACAGGGGACGGCGAACTATGGCTACACCTTC
J gene: TRBJ1-2
D gene: TRBD1
CDR3 length: 15
clone size: few
V gene: TRBV10-3

CDR3 protein: CASSVERSGAETQYF
CDR3 DNA: TGTGCCAGCAGCGTAGAGCGATCGGGGGCAGAGACCCAGTACTTC
J gene: TRBJ2-5
D gene: NA
CDR3 length: 15
clone size: NA
V gene: TRBV9

CDR3 protein: CASSLGDRGKPGEQYF
CDR3 DNA: TGTGCCAGCAGCTTAGGGGACAGGGGCAAACCCGGGGAGCAGTACTTC
J gene: TRBJ2-7
D gene: TRBD1
CDR3 length: 16
clone size: NA
V gene: TRBV11-3

CDR3 protein: CASSYLAGGHSQQYF
CDR3 DNA: TGTGCCAGCAGCTATCTAGCGGGGGGGCACTCACAGCAGTACTTC
J gene: TRBJ2-7
D gene: TRBD2
CDR3 length: 15
clone size: once
V gene: TRBV7-6

CDR3 protein: CASSSKRLVGEQYF
CDR3 DNA: TGTGCCAGCAGCTCGAAGCGACTAGTAGGCGAGCAGTACTTC
J gene: TRBJ2-7
D gene: NA
CDR3 length: 14
clone size: NA
V gene: TRBV5-4

CDR3 protein: CASSSDGTGLVYGYTF
CDR3 DNA: TGTGCCAGCAGCTCTGACGGGACTGGCCTGGTCTATGGCTACACCTTC
J gene: TRBJ1-2
D gene: NA
CDR3 length: 16
clone size: few
V gene: TRBV7-9

CDR3 protein: CASSPPAGLRQEGVETQYF
CDR3 DNA: TGTGCCAGCAGCCCACCGGCTGGTTTGAGACAGGAAGGTGTAGAGACCCAGTACTTC
J gene: TRBJ2-5
D gene: NA
CDR3 length: 19
clone size: NA
V gene: TRBV11-2

CDR3 protein: CASRMGQGGSNEKLFF
CDR3 DNA: TGTGCCAGCAGAATGGGACAGGGGGGATCGAATGAAAAACTGTTTTTT
J gene: TRBJ1-4
D gene: TRBD1
CDR3 length: 16
clone size: NA
V gene: TRBV11-2

CDR3 protein: CAIRGTTSGGTDTQYF
CDR3 DNA: TGTGCCATCAGAGGCACGACTAGCGGGGGCACAGATACGCAGTATTTT
J gene: TRBJ2-3
D gene: TRBD2
CDR3 length: 16
clone size: NA
V gene: TRBV10-3

CDR3 protein: CSARDQTGMSPIEQFF
CDR3 DNA: TGCAGTGCTAGAGACCAAACAGGGATGTCCCCTATTGAGCAGTTCTTC
J gene: TRBJ2-1
D gene: NA
CDR3 length: 16
clone size: few
V gene: TRBV20-1

CDR3 protein: CASSSASLSHSPLHF
CDR3 DNA: TGTGCCAGCAGTTCCGCATCCTTATCCCATTCACCCCTCCACTTT
J gene: TRBJ1-6
D gene: NA
CDR3 length: 15
clone size: few
V gene: TRBV12-3/TRBV12-4

CDR3 protein: CASSTDTLTMNTEAFF
CDR3 DNA: TGTGCCAGCAGCACGGACACCTTAACCATGAACACTGAAGCTTTCTTT
J gene: TRBJ1-1
D gene: NA
CDR3 length: 16
clone size: NA
V gene: TRBV7-9

CDR3 protein: CASSLQSGVTDTQYF
CDR3 DNA: TGTGCCAGCAGCCTCCAAAGCGGTGTTACAGATACGCAGTATTTT
J gene: TRBJ2-3
D gene: NA
CDR3 length: 15
clone size: NA
V gene: TRBV12-3/TRBV12-4

CDR3 protein: CASSLMAGVAYEQYF
CDR3 DNA: TGTGCCAGCAGTTTAATGGCAGGGGTGGCCTACGAGCAGTACTTC
J gene: TRBJ2-7
D gene: NA
CDR3 length: 15
clone size: few
V gene: TRBV12-3/TRBV12-4

CDR3 protein: CASSSGQGGVHEQYF
CDR3 DNA: TGTGCCAGCAGCTCAGGACAGGGGGGGGTCCACGAGCAGTACTTC
J gene: TRBJ2-7
D gene: TRBD1
CDR3 length: 15
clone size: few
V gene: TRBV7-2

CDR3 protein: CSVRQGVADTQYF
CDR3 DNA: TGCAGCGTTAGACAGGGAGTCGCAGATACGCAGTATTTT
J gene: TRBJ2-3
D gene: TRBD1
CDR3 length: 13
clone size: many
V gene: TRBV29-1

CDR3 protein: CASSSSGGVYGYTF
CDR3 DNA: TGCGCCAGCAGCTCCTCAGGAGGGGTCTATGGCTACACCTTC
J gene: TRBJ1-2
D gene: NA
CDR3 length: 14
clone size: few
V gene: TRBV5-1

CDR3 protein: CASSQGTGDIYGYTF
CDR3 DNA: TGTGCCAGCAGTCAAGGGACAGGGGACATCTATGGCTACACCTTC
J gene: TRBJ1-2
D gene: TRBD1
CDR3 length: 15
clone size: NA
V gene: TRBV2

CDR3 protein: CASSYSLDSSQETQYF
CDR3 DNA: TGTGCCAGCAGTTACTCCTTGGACAGCTCCCAAGAGACCCAGTACTTC
J gene: TRBJ2-5
D gene: NA
CDR3 length: 16
clone size: NA
V gene: TRBV6-5

CDR3 protein: CASSHRQLGQETQYF
CDR3 DNA: TGTGCCAGCAGCCATAGACAGCTGGGGCAAGAGACCCAGTACTTC
J gene: TRBJ2-5
D gene: NA
CDR3 length: 15
clone size: NA
V gene: TRBV14

CDR3 protein: CAISGGPLRSTEAFF
CDR3 DNA: TGTGCCATCAGTGGGGGACCTCTCAGGAGTACTGAAGCTTTCTTT
J gene: TRBJ1-1
D gene: NA
CDR3 length: 15
clone size: few
V gene: TRBV10-3

CDR3 protein: CASSPDLGRGPTDTQYF
CDR3 DNA: TGTGCCAGCAGTCCCGATTTGGGCAGGGGACCCACAGATACGCAGTATTTT
J gene: TRBJ2-3
D gene: NA
CDR3 length: 17
clone size: NA
V gene: TRBV12-3/TRBV12-4

CDR3 protein: CASTTKQGVDIQYF
CDR3 DNA: TGTGCCAGCACCACGAAACAGGGGGTTGACATTCAGTACTTC
J gene: TRBJ2-4
D gene: TRBD1
CDR3 length: 14
clone size: NA
V gene: TRBV12-3/TRBV12-4

CDR3 protein: CASTFGRDTQYF
CDR3 DNA: TGTGCCAGCACCTTCGGGCGTGATACGCAGTATTTT
J gene: TRBJ2-3
D gene: NA
CDR3 length: 12
clone size: few
V gene: TRBV6-2/TRBV6-3

CDR3 protein: CASSTGQGLATRHEQYF
CDR3 DNA: TGTGCCAGCAGCACCGGACAGGGACTAGCGACCCGACACGAGCAGTACTTC
J gene: TRBJ2-7
D gene: TRBD2
CDR3 length: 17
clone size: NA
V gene: TRBV4-2

CDR3 protein: CASSDSTTSTDTQYF
CDR3 DNA: TGTGCCAGCAGTGACTCAACGACTAGCACAGATACGCAGTATTTT
J gene: TRBJ2-3
D gene: NA
CDR3 length: 15
clone size: NA
V gene: TRBV6-4

CDR3 protein: CASSQEESGGYNEQFF
CDR3 DNA: TGCGCCAGCAGCCAAGAGGAGAGCGGGGGTTACAATGAGCAGTTCTTC
J gene: TRBJ2-1
D gene: TRBD2
CDR3 length: 16
clone size: few
V gene: TRBV4-3

CDR3 protein: CASSPKGQTSYEQYF
CDR3 DNA: TGTGCCAGCAGCCCGAAGGGACAGACTTCCTACGAGCAGTACTTC
J gene: TRBJ2-7
D gene: TRBD1
CDR3 length: 15
clone size: few
V gene: TRBV7-9

CDR3 protein: CASSSHPTRGGETQYF
CDR3 DNA: TGTGCCAGCAGCTCTCACCCTACTAGGGGCGGAGAGACCCAGTACTTC
J gene: TRBJ2-5
D gene: NA
CDR3 length: 16
clone size: many
V gene: TRBV9

CDR3 protein: CASSQSVWGASTDTQYF
CDR3 DNA: TGTGCCAGCAGTCAAAGCGTGTGGGGGGCTAGCACAGATACGCAGTATTTT
J gene: TRBJ2-3
D gene: NA
CDR3 length: 17
clone size: many
V gene: TRBV12-3/TRBV12-4

CDR3 protein: CAISESIGQPQHF
CDR3 DNA: TGTGCCATCAGTGAGTCAATCGGTCAGCCCCAGCATTTT
J gene: TRBJ1-5
D gene: NA
CDR3 length: 13
clone size: NA
V gene: TRBV10-3

CDR3 protein: CASTGTSGQENTGELFF
CDR3 DNA: TGTGCCAGTACCGGGACTAGCGGACAAGAAAACACCGGGGAGCTGTTTTTT
J gene: TRBJ2-2
D gene: TRBD2
CDR3 length: 17
clone size: few
V gene: TRBV12-3/TRBV12-4

CDR3 protein: CASSFSGRETQYF
CDR3 DNA: TGTGCCAGCAGTTTTTCGGGGCGAGAGACCCAGTACTTC
J gene: TRBJ2-5
D gene: NA
CDR3 length: 13
clone size: many
V gene: TRBV12-3/TRBV12-4

CDR3 protein: CASSLSAGDVVDIQYF
CDR3 DNA: TGTGCCAGCAGCTTATCCGCAGGGGATGTAGTAGACATTCAGTACTTC
J gene: TRBJ2-4
D gene: NA
CDR3 length: 16
clone size: NA
V gene: TRBV7-9

CDR3 protein: CASSQQLAGLNNEQFF
CDR3 DNA: TGCGCCAGCAGCCAGCAGCTAGCGGGGCTTAACAATGAGCAGTTCTTC
J gene: TRBJ2-1
D gene: TRBD2
CDR3 length: 16
clone size: NA
V gene: TRBV5-1

CDR3 protein: CASSPGQGQIETQYF
CDR3 DNA: TGCGCCAGCAGCCCGGGACAGGGGCAAATAGAGACCCAGTACTTC
J gene: TRBJ2-5
D gene: TRBD1
CDR3 length: 15
clone size: NA
V gene: TRBV5-1